This TCR beta chain originates from a study of blood T cell repertoires in COVID-19. Study summary: Sites across the United States, Italy and Spain contributed samples from acute and convalescent COVID-19. Sources were T cells, B-cell-depleted T cells, or PBMCs; the material itself was cDNA or gDNA.

Original data processing: Amplified reference gene primers provided the basis for estimating nucleated cell counts. Libraries were prepared by immunoSEQ multiplex PCR; TCRdb keeps only in-frame clonotypes and omits some of them. From that table come the V and J calls and clone size; the DNA was used to work out D and trimming. The repertoire holds under 65,000 clones, with about nine tenths as singletons. CDR1 SGHRS and CDR2 YFSETQ come from the germline V gene. The V and J ends lost 3 bases and 4 bases, in that order; junction bases with no gene match: 5. The CDR3 runs 14 residues. The rearrangement joins TRBV5-1 to TRBJ2-5, with 8 positions matching TRBD1. The clonotype originates from a man in his 60s with acute or convalescent COVID-19. Sequencing was performed on peripheral blood. The CDR3 spells CASSSTTGAETQYF. Written as DNA, the CDR3 is TGCGCCAGCAGCTCGACGACAGGGGCAGAGACCCAGTACTTC.